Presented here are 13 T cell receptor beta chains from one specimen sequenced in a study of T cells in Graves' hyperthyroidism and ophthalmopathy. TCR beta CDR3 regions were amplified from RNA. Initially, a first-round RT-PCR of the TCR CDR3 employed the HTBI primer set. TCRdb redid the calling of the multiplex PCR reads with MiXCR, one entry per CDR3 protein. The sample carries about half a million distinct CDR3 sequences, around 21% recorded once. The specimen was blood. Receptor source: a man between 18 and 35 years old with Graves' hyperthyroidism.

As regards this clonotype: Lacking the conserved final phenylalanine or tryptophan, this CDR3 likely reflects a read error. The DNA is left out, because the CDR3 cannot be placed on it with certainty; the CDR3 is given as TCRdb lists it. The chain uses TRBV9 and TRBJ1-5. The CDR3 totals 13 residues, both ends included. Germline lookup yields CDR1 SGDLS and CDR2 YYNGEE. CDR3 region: CASSVAPNQPQRL.

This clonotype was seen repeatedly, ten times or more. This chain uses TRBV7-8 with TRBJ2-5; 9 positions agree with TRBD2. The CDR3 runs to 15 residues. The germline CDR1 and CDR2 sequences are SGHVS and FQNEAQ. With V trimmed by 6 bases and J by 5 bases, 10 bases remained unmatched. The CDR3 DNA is TGTGCCAGCAGTCCCCGGCTAGCGGGGTGGGAGACCCAGTACTTC. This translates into CASSPRLAGWETQYF.

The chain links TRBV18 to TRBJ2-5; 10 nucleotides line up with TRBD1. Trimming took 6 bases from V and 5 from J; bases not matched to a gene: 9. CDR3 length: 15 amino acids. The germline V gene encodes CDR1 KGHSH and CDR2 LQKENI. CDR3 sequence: CASSRDRGRLETQYF. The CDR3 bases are TGTGCCAGCTCCCGCGACAGGGGGCGTCTGGAGACCCAGTACTTC.

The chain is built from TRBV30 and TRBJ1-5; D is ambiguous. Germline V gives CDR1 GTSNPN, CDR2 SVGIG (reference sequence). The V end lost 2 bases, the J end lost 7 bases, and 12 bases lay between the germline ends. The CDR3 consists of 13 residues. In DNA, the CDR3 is TGTGCCTGGAGTAGGGAGGGAAGGCAGCCCCAGCATTTT. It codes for CAWSREGRQPQHF. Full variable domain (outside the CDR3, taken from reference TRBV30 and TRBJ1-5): SQTIHQWPATLVQPVGSPLSLECTVEGTSNPNLYWYRQAAGRGLQLLFYSVGIGQISSEVPQNLSASRPQDRQFILSSKKLLLSDSGFYLCAWSREGRQPQHFGDGTRLSIL.

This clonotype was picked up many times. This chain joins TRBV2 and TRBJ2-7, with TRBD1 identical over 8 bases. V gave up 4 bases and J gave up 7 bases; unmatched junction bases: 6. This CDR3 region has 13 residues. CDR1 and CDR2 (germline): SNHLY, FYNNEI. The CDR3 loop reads CASSGQGYREQYF. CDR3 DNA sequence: TGTGCCAGCAGTGGACAGGGGTATAGGGAGCAGTACTTC.

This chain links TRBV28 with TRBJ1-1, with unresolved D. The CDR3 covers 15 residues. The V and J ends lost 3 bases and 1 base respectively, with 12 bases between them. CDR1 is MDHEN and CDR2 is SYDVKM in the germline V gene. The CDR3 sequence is CASSLWGTQNTEAFF. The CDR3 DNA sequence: TGTGCCAGCAGTTTGTGGGGAACGCAGAACACTGAAGCTTTCTTT.

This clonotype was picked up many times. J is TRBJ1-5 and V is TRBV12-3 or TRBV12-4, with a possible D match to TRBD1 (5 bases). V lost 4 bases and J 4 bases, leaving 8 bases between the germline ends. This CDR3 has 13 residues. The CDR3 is CASSWGPNQPQHF. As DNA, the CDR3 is TGTGCCAGCAGTTGGGGACCGAATCAGCCCCAGCATTTT.

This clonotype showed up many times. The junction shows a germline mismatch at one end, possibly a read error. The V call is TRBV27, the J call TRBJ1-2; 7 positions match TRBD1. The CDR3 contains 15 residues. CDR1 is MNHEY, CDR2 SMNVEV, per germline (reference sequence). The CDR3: CASSWSGTANYGCTF. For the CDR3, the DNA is TGTGCCAGCAGTTGGTCCGGGACAGCTAACTATGGCTGCACCTTC.

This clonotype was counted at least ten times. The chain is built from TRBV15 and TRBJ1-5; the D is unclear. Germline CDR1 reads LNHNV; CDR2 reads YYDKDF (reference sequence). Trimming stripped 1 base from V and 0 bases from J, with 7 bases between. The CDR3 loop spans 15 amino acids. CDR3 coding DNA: TGTGCCACCAGCAGAGCAGGCCATAGCAATCAGCCCCAGCATTTT. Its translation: CATSRAGHSNQPQHF.

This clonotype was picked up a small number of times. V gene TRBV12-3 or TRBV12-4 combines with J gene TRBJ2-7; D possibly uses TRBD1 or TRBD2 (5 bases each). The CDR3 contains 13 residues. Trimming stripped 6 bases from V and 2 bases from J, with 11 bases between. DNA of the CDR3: TGTGCCAGCAGCTGGGGACCTACCTACGAGCAGTACTTC. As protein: CASSWGPTYEQYF.

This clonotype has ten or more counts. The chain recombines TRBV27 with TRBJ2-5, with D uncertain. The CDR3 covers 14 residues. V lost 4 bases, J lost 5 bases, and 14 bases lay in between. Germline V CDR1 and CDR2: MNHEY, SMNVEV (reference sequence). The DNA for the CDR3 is TGTGCCAGCAGTTCCCATCCGTCCCTGGAGACCCAGTACTTC. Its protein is CASSSHPSLETQYF.

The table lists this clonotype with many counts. CDR3 loop: CSARDGRQGAGETQYF. The CDR3 DNA reads TGCAGTGCTAGAGATGGAAGACAGGGGGCGGGAGAGACCCAGTACTTC. This rearrangement joins TRBV20-1 to TRBJ2-5; 10 bases align to TRBD1. This CDR3 region has 16 residues. V was clipped by 0 bases and J by 4 bases; unmatched bases: 8. Looked up from germline, CDR1 is DFQATT and CDR2 is SNEGSKA (reference sequence).

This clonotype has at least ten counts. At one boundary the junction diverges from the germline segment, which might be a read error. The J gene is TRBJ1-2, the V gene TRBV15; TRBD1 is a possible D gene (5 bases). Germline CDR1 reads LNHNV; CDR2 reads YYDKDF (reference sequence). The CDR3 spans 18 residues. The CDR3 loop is CATNRARESALANYGYTF. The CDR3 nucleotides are TGTGCCACCAACAGAGCCAGGGAATCCGCCCTAGCTAACTATGGCTACACCTTC.